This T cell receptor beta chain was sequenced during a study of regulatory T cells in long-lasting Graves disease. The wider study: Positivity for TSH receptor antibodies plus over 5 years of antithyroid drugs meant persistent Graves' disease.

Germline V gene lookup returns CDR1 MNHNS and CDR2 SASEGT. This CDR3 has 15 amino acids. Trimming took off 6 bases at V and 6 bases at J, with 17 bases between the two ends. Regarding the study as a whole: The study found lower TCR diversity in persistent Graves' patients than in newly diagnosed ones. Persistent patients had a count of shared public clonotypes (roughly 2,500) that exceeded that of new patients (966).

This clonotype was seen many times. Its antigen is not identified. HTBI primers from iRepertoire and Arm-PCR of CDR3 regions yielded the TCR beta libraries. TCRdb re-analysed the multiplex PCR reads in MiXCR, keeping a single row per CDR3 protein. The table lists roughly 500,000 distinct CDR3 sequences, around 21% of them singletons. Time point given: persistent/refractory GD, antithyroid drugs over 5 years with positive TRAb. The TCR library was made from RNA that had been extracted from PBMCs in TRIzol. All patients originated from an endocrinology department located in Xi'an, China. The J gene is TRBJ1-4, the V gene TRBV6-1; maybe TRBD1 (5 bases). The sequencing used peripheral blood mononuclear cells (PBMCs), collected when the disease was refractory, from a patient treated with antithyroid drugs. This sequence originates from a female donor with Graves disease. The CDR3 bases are TGTGCCAGCAGCCCACGTGGGGGTGGTCATGAAAAACTGTTTTTT. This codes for CASSPRGGGHEKLFF.